What follows describes a single T cell receptor (beta chain). What it recognizes is unknown. This specimen comes from a study of blood T cells in healthy people across ages. Study-level points and caveats: Age advanced and TCR beta diversity per million T cells fell, roughly linearly.

Peripheral blood, about 9.3 milliliters per donor, was collected. The V end was cut by 5 bases, the J end by 7 bases, with 18 bases between. This CDR3 is 14 amino acids long. Then a second PCR, running roughly 7 to 11 cycles, was carried out with a sample-barcoded 5' primer and a J-beta primer mix. TCRdb passed the 5' RACE reads through MiXCR, listing each CDR3 protein once. The data show hundreds of thousands of distinct CDR3 sequences, with about 34% seen just once and approximately 12% held by the top ten. V and J are TRBV12-3 or TRBV12-4 and TRBJ2-7; D might be TRBD1 (5 bases). The receptor comes from a man between 18 and 35 years old in good health. The sample was blood. CDR3 in amino acids: CASSVGRVLDEQYF. CDR3 nucleotide sequence: TGTGCCAGCAGTGTGGGCAGGGTGTTGGATGAGCAGTACTTC.